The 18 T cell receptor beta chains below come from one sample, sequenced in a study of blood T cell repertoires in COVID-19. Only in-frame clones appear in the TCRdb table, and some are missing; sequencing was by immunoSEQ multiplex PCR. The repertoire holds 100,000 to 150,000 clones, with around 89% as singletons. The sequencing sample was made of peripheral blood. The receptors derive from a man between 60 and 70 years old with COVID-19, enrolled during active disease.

CDR3 region: CARTRPESETQYF. The DNA of the CDR3 is TGTGCCAGAACTAGGCCGGAAAGTGAGACCCAGTACTTC. The chain has TRBV2 and TRBJ2-5, with D possibly matching TRBD2 (5 bases). Deletions cut 9 bases from V and 5 bases from J, with 16 bases between. Germline lookup yields CDR1 SNHLY and CDR2 FYNNEI. This CDR3 is 13 amino acids long. The full variable domain, completed using reference TRBV2 and TRBJ2-5, is EPEVTQTPSHQVTQMGQEVILRCVPISNHLYFYWYRQILGQKVEFLVSFYNNEISEKSEIFDDQFSVERPDGSNFTLKIRSTKLEDSAMYFCARTRPESETQYFGPGTRLLVL.

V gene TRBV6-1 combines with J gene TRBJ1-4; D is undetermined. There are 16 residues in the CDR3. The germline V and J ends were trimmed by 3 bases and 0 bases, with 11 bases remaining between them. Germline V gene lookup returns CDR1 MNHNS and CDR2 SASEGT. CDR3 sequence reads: CASSERAPATNEKLFF. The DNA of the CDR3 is TGTGCCAGCAGTGAGAGGGCCCCTGCAACTAATGAAAAACTGTTTTTT.

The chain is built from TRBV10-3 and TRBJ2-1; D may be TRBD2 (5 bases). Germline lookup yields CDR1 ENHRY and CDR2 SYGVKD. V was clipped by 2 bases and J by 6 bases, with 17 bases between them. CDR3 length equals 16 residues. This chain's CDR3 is CAISEIGSNRGNEQFF. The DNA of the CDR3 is TGTGCCATCAGTGAGATCGGGTCCAACCGGGGCAATGAGCAGTTCTTC.

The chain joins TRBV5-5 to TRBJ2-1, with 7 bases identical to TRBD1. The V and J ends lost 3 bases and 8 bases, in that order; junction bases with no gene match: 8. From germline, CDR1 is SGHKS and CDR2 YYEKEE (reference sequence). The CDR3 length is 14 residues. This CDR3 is CASSSGQEGDEQFF. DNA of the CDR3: TGTGCCAGCAGCTCCGGACAGGAAGGGGATGAGCAGTTCTTC.

The CDR3 nucleotides are TGTGCCAGCAGCAGCCGGGACAGGACTAATAATTCACCCCTCCACTTT. Translated, it gives CASSSRDRTNNSPLHF. The chain recombines TRBV9 with TRBJ1-6, with 8 nucleotides matching TRBD1. The junction had 8 bases not matched to a gene; V was cut back by 4 bases and J by 5 bases. This CDR3 spans 16 amino acids. Germline assignment: CDR1 SGDLS and CDR2 YYNGEE.

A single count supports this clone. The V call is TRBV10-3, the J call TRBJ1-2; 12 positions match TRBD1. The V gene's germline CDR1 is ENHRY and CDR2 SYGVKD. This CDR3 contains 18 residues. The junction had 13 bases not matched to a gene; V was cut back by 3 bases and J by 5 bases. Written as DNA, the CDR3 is TGTGCCATCAGTGACACCGGGACAGGGGGCGCCTGGGGTTATGGCTACACCTTC. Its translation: CAISDTGTGGAWGYGYTF.

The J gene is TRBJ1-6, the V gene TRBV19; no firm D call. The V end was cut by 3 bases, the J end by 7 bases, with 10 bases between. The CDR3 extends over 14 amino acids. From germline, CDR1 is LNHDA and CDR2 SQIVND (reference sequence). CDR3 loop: CASSMDGGNSPLHF. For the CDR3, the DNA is TGTGCCAGTAGTATGGACGGCGGGAATTCACCCCTCCACTTT.

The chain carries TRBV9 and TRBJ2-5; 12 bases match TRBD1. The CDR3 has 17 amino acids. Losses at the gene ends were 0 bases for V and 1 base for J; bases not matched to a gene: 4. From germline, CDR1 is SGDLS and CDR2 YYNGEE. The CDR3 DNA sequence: TGTGCCAGCAGCGTAGGGGGACAGGGGGCTACCCAAGAGACCCAGTACTTC. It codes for CASSVGGQGATQETQYF.

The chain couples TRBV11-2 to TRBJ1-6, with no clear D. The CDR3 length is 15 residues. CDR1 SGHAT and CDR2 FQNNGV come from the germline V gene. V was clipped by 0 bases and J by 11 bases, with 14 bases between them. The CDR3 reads CASSLDARNSAPLHF. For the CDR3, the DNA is TGTGCCAGCAGCTTAGATGCCAGGAACTCTGCACCCCTCCACTTT. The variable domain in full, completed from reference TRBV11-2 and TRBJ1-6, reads EAGVAQSPRYKIIEKRQSVAFWCNPISGHATLYWYQQILGQGPKLLIQFQNNGVVDDSQLPKDRFSAERLKGVDSTLKIQPAKLEDSAVYLCASSLDARNSAPLHFGNGTRLTVT.

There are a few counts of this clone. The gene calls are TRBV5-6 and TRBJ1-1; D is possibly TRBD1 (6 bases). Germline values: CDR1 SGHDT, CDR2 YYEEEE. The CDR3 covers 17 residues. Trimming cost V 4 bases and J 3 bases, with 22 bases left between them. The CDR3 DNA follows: TGTGCCAGCAGCCGAATTAAAAGGGGGAGGGGAGACACTGAAGCTTTCTTT. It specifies CASSRIKRGRGDTEAFF.

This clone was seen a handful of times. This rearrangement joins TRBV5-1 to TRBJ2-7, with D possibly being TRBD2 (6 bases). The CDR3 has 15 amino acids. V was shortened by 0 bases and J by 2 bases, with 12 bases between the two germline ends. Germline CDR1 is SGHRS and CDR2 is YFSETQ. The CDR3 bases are TGCGCCAGCAGCTTGGGTGCGGGGAAAACCTACGAGCAGTACTTC. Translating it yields CASSLGAGKTYEQYF. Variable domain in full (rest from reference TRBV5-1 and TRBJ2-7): KAGVTQTPRYLIKTRGQQVTLSCSPISGHRSVSWYQQTPGQGLQFLFEYFSETQRNKGNFPGRFSGRQFSNSRSEMNVSTLELGDSALYLCASSLGAGKTYEQYFGPGTRLTVT.

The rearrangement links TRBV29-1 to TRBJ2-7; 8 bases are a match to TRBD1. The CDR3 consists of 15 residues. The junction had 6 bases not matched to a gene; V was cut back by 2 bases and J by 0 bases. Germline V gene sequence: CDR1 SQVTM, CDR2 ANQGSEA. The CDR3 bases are TGCAGCGTTGAACGACAGGGGTCCTACTCCTACGAGCAGTACTTC. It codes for CSVERQGSYSYEQYF.

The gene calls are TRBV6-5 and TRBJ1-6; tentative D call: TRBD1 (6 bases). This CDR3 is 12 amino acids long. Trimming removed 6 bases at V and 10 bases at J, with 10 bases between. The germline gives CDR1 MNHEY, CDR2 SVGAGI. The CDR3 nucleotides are TGTGCCAGCAGAAGGACAGACTCACCCCTCCACTTT. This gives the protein CASRRTDSPLHF.

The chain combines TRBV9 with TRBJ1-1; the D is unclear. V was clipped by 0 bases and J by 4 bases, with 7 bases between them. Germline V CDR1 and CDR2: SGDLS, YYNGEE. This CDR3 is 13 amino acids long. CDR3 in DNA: TGTGCCAGCAGCGTAGAGGCGGGCACTGAAGCTTTCTTT. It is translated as CASSVEAGTEAFF. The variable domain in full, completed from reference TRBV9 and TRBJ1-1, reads DSGVTQTPKHLITATGQRVTLRCSPRSGDLSVYWYQQSLDQGLQFLIQYYNGEERAKGNILERFSAQQFPDLHSELNLSSLELGDSALYFCASSVEAGTEAFFGQGTRLTVV.

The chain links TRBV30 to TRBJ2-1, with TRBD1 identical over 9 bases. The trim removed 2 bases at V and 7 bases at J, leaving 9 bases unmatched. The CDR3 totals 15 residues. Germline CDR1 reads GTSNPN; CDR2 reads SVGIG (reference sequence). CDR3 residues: CAWSPGQGRRNEQFF. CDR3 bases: TGTGCCTGGAGTCCGGGACAGGGTCGGAGGAATGAGCAGTTCTTC.

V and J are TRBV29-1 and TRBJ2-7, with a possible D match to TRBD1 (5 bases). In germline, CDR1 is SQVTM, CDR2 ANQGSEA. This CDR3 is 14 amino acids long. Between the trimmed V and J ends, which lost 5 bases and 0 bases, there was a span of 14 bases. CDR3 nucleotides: TGCAGCGTTTTGCGGACACAGAGCTCCTACGAGCAGTACTTC. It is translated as CSVLRTQSSYEQYF.

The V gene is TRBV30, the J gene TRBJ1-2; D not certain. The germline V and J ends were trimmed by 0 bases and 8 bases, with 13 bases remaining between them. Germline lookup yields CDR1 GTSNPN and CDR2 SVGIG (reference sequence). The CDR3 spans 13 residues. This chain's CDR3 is CAWSVGSLGGYTF. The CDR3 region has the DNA TGTGCCTGGAGTGTAGGTTCCCTCGGGGGCTACACCTTC.

The CDR3 protein is CASSVLLGRDNYGYTF. The DNA for the CDR3 is TGTGCCAGCAGTGTACTACTTGGGAGAGATAACTATGGCTACACCTTC. The chain combines TRBV25-1 with TRBJ1-2; D is ambiguous. From germline, CDR1 is MGHDK and CDR2 SYGVNS. Trimming shortened V by 4 bases and J by 1 base, and 16 bases separated the two germline ends. This CDR3 spans 16 amino acids.